The sequence of this T cell receptor (beta chain) was determined in a study of Ad26.COV2.S vaccination and SARS-CoV-2 variants. The data were produced by immunoSEQ multiplex PCR, yet TCRdb's version contains in-frame clones alone and is incomplete. The table records 380,000 or so clones, roughly 90% of them present only once. Study-level findings and limits: Following vaccination, spike-specific CD8+ and CD4+ T cell responses reportedly exhibited substantial breadth.

As to treatment: about 20 received Ad26.COV2.S at low or high dose, single or two shots; roughly five received placebo; per-sample allocation not given. On day 63 after the first injection, vaccine and placebo recipients gave samples. A word on this clone: Its antigen is as yet unknown.

The CDR3 extends over 13 amino acids. Germline CDR1 and CDR2: LNHDA and SQIVND (reference sequence). Trimming removed 3 bases at V and 8 bases at J, with 13 bases between. The rearrangement uses TRBV19 and TRBJ1-1; D not resolved. Sequenced here: peripheral blood, sampled in a trial of Ad26.COV2.S vaccine versus placebo. This sequence originates from a person aged 18-65 years who received the Ad26.COV2.S COVID-19 vaccine or a placebo. The CDR3: CASSIYRYMEAFF. CDR3 DNA sequence: TGTGCCAGTAGTATTTACCGGTACATGGAAGCTTTCTTT.